The 19 T cell receptor beta chains listed next were all sequenced from one sample in a study of PD-1 blockade in classical Hodgkin lymphoma. The protocol was immunoSEQ multiplex PCR, while the TCRdb copy is restricted to in-frame clones and leaves out a portion. The data show approximately 17,000 clones, around 80% seen once. Brentuximab vedotin exposure varied among the patients, all of whom had relapsed after autologous stem cell transplantation. The sample in question was peripheral blood mononuclear cells (PBMCs), obtained before the second cycle of nivolumab. The receptors were sampled from a human donor with classical Hodgkin lymphoma.

V and J are TRBV10-3 and TRBJ2-2; 7 bases align to TRBD2. The CDR3 extends over 17 amino acids. In germline, CDR1 is ENHRY, CDR2 SYGVKD. J was trimmed by 5 bases and V by 6 bases; bases with no gene match: 15. The CDR3 nucleotides read TGTGCCATCAGGGGACTACGCGGGAGCAAAGGGACCGGGGAGCTGTTTTTT. As protein: CAIRGLRGSKGTGELFF.

This chain connects TRBV6-6 to TRBJ1-3, with D unclear. V was trimmed by 2 bases and J by 4 bases, leaving 6 bases between them. Per germline, CDR1 MNHNY and CDR2 SVGAGI (reference sequence). The length of the CDR3 is 13 residues. Here the CDR3 reads CASSYTEGNTIYF. Written as DNA, the CDR3 is TGTGCCAGCAGTTACACGGAAGGAAACACCATATATTTT.

Written as DNA, the CDR3 is TGTGCCAGCAGTGAAGCGTCGGGTAGGCGGGAGACCCAGTACTTC. Translation gives CASSEASGRRETQYF. The chain employs TRBV6-1 and TRBJ2-5; D uncertain. The CDR3 is made up of 15 amino acids. Per the germline V gene, CDR1 is MNHNS and CDR2 is SASEGT. The V end was cut by 0 bases, the J end by 5 bases, with 13 bases between.

CDR3 sequence reads: CASSPPRTGASGANVLTF. In nucleotides, the CDR3 is TGTGCCAGCTCACCACCGAGGACAGGGGCCTCTGGGGCCAACGTCCTGACTTTC. This rearrangement joins TRBV18 to TRBJ2-6, with TRBD1 matching 9 bases. J gave up 0 bases and V 0 bases, and 3 bases lay outside the gene matches. Germline values: CDR1 KGHSH, CDR2 LQKENI. CDR3 length equals 18 residues.

CDR3 sequence (DNA): TGCGCCAGCAGCTTGATGCTTTCCACCGAGCAGTACTTC. Its protein is CASSLMLSTEQYF. The chain uses TRBV5-1 and TRBJ2-7; D remains ambiguous. The CDR3 runs to 13 residues. V was trimmed by 1 base and J by 6 bases, leaving 11 bases between them. Germline-derived CDR1 and CDR2 are SGHRS and YFSETQ. The whole variable domain, remainder taken from reference TRBV5-1 and TRBJ2-7, is KAGVTQTPRYLIKTRGQQVTLSCSPISGHRSVSWYQQTPGQGLQFLFEYFSETQRNKGNFPGRFSGRQFSNSRSEMNVSTLELGDSALYLCASSLMLSTEQYFGPGTRLTVT.

V gene TRBV13 combines with J gene TRBJ2-1; 8 bases align to TRBD2. The germline V gene has CDR1 PRHDT and CDR2 FYEKMQ (reference sequence). With 1 base clipped from V and 10 bases from J, the junction kept 3 bases outside the gene matches. CDR3 length equals 13 residues. The CDR3 here is CASSLAGGPEQFF. CDR3 DNA: TGTGCCAGCAGCTTAGCGGGGGGGCCGGAGCAGTTCTTC.

This chain connects TRBV6-5 to TRBJ1-6; 7 bases match TRBD1. From germline, CDR1 is MNHEY and CDR2 SVGAGI. The CDR3 loop spans 15 amino acids. With V trimmed by 5 bases and J by 7 bases, 8 bases remained unmatched. This CDR3 reads CASSPTGVFNSPLHF. In DNA, the CDR3 is TGTGCCAGCAGTCCAACAGGGGTCTTCAATTCACCCCTCCACTTT.

The gene calls are TRBV19 and TRBJ2-7, with D perhaps matching TRBD1 or TRBD2 (5 bases each). From germline, CDR1 is LNHDA and CDR2 SQIVND (reference sequence). This CDR3 region has 13 residues. The ends were cut back, 9 bases at V and 7 bases at J, with 19 bases in the middle. CDR3 nucleotide sequence: TGTGCCAGCCGAGGGCAGGGCCCCTGGGAGCAGTACTTC. This gives the protein CASRGQGPWEQYF.

This chain joins TRBV18 and TRBJ1-1; possibly TRBD1 for D (6 bases). V shed 2 bases and J shed 5 bases, with 15 bases lying between them. CDR1 and CDR2 from the germline V gene are KGHSH and LQKENI. The CDR3 loop spans 15 amino acids. The CDR3 nucleotides are TGTGCCAGCTCACCATCTGCGGGGGCGCGGACTGAAGCTTTCTTT. It is translated as CASSPSAGARTEAFF.

The chain couples TRBV7-3 to TRBJ2-1; no reliable D call. CDR1 and CDR2 from the germline V gene are SGHTA and FQGTGA. The CDR3 sequence is 13 residues long. Trimming pared 0 bases from V and 8 bases from J, leaving 8 bases between. CDR3 residues: CASSLTFNYEQFF. CDR3 bases: TGTGCCAGCAGCTTAACCTTTAACTATGAGCAGTTCTTC.

This chain uses TRBV11-2 with TRBJ2-5, with TRBD2 as a possible D gene (5 bases). The CDR3 is made up of 15 amino acids. Trimming shortened V by 4 bases and J by 5 bases, and 17 bases separated the two germline ends. Per germline, CDR1 SGHAT and CDR2 FQNNGV. The CDR3 DNA reads TGTGCCAGCAGCTCCCCTAGGGCGGGCGGGGAGACCCAGTACTTC. As protein: CASSSPRAGGETQYF.

The J gene is TRBJ2-7, the V gene TRBV7-8; D is ambiguous. The CDR3 is made up of 15 amino acids. V was shortened by 1 base and J by 3 bases, with 13 bases between the two germline ends. Germline CDR1 and CDR2: SGHVS and FQNEAQ. CDR3 region: CASSLVGVRHYEQYF. The CDR3 nucleotides read TGTGCCAGCAGCTTAGTAGGTGTCAGACACTACGAGCAGTACTTC. Complete variable domain (other parts from reference TRBV7-8 and TRBJ2-7): GAGVSQSPRYKVAKRGQDVALRCDPISGHVSLFWYQQALGQGPEFLTYFQNEAQLDKSGLPSDRFFAERPEGSVSTLKIQRTQQEDSAVYLCASSLVGVRHYEQYFGPGTRLTVT.

J is TRBJ1-1 and V is TRBV9, with 7 bases aligning to TRBD1. Trimming removed 4 bases from V and 4 bases from J; junction bases left unmatched: 7. The V gene's germline CDR1 is SGDLS and CDR2 YYNGEE. There are 14 residues in the CDR3. The CDR3 reads CASSPTGTVTEAFF. Written as DNA, the CDR3 is TGTGCCAGCAGCCCAACCGGGACAGTCACTGAAGCTTTCTTT. Looking up the rest from reference TRBV9 and TRBJ1-1 gives the full variable domain: DSGVTQTPKHLITATGQRVTLRCSPRSGDLSVYWYQQSLDQGLQFLIQYYNGEERAKGNILERFSAQQFPDLHSELNLSSLELGDSALYFCASSPTGTVTEAFFGQGTRLTVV.

The genes are TRBV19 and TRBJ2-3, with D perhaps TRBD1 or TRBD2 (5 bases each). V was shortened by 10 bases and J by 0 bases, with 14 bases between the two germline ends. CDR1 is LNHDA, CDR2 SQIVND, per germline (reference sequence). The length of the CDR3 is 14 residues. The CDR3 DNA reads TGTGCCACCAGGGACGGACGCAGCACAGATACGCAGTATTTT. Protein: CATRDGRSTDTQYF.

The chain recombines TRBV7-6 with TRBJ2-2; possible D gene TRBD2, 5 bases. CDR1 SGHVS and CDR2 FNYEAQ come from the germline V gene. The CDR3 runs 13 residues. Deletions cut 5 bases from V and 6 bases from J, with 10 bases between. CDR3 sequence: CASSPVGAGELFF. The DNA of the CDR3 is TGTGCCAGCAGCCCGGTCGGGGCCGGGGAGCTGTTTTTT.

This chain connects TRBV28 to TRBJ2-4, with 7 bases fitting TRBD1. The CDR3 totals 14 residues. Germline CDR1 reads MDHEN; CDR2 reads SYDVKM. J gave up 0 bases and V 7 bases, and 3 bases lay outside the gene matches. CDR3 DNA sequence: TGTGCCAGCACCCCAGGGGGAGCCAAAAACATTCAGTACTTC. Translating gives CASTPGGAKNIQYF.

The rearrangement uses TRBV9 and TRBJ2-1; D is perhaps TRBD1 (5 bases). CDR1 is SGDLS and CDR2 is YYNGEE in the germline V gene. This CDR3 spans 14 amino acids. V lost 3 bases and J 2 bases, leaving 9 bases between the germline ends. The CDR3 is CASSAGMTYNEQFF. The DNA of the CDR3 is TGTGCCAGCAGCGCAGGGATGACCTACAATGAGCAGTTCTTC.

The CDR3 reads CASSLGGQGQETQYF. The CDR3 DNA follows: TGTGCCAGCAGCTTAGGGGGACAGGGACAAGAGACCCAGTACTTC. The V gene is TRBV11-2, the J gene TRBJ2-5; 9 nucleotides line up with TRBD1. The CDR3 totals 15 residues. Losses at the gene ends were 1 base for V and 2 bases for J; bases not matched to a gene: 2. Germline V CDR1 and CDR2: SGHAT, FQNNGV.

The chain uses TRBV19 and TRBJ2-1; the match to TRBD2 covers 9 bases. Unmatched junction bases numbered 5, after V lost 5 bases and J lost 3 bases. The CDR3 contains 15 residues. Per the germline V gene, CDR1 is LNHDA and CDR2 is SQIVND (reference sequence). For the CDR3, the DNA is TGTGCCAGTAGTGTGCGGGGGGGGTTCTACAATGAGCAGTTCTTC. This translates into CASSVRGGFYNEQFF.